The entry below gives a single T cell receptor (beta chain) sequence along with its context. Its antigen is still unknown. Primers used in a second PCR of about 7 to 12 cycles were a sample-barcoded 5' primer and a J-beta primer mix. Via MiXCR, TCRdb re-called the 5' RACE reads, giving one row per CDR3 protein. The sample lists around 1,800,000 distinct CDR3 sequences, about two fifths occurring once. CDR1 MNHEY and CDR2 SMNVEV come from the germline V gene (reference sequence). Trimming cost V 6 bases and J 3 bases, with 15 bases left between them. The CDR3 is 15 residues long. The data derive from a study of blood T cells in healthy people across ages. Findings and limits, study-wide: Because sorting was not performed, PBMCs prevented conclusive naive versus antigen-experienced comparison. With donor CMV status unknown, expanded clonotype changes were possibly confounded. When set beside aged donors, long-lived donors presented more naive CD4+ cells and higher diversity.

The chain combines TRBV27 with TRBJ2-1; D ambiguous. The sequenced material came from blood. The receptor was derived from a human donor in good health. In DNA form, the CDR3 reads TGTGCCAGCAGATTCGGAGACACAGACTACAATGAGCAGTTCTTC. This codes for CASRFGDTDYNEQFF.